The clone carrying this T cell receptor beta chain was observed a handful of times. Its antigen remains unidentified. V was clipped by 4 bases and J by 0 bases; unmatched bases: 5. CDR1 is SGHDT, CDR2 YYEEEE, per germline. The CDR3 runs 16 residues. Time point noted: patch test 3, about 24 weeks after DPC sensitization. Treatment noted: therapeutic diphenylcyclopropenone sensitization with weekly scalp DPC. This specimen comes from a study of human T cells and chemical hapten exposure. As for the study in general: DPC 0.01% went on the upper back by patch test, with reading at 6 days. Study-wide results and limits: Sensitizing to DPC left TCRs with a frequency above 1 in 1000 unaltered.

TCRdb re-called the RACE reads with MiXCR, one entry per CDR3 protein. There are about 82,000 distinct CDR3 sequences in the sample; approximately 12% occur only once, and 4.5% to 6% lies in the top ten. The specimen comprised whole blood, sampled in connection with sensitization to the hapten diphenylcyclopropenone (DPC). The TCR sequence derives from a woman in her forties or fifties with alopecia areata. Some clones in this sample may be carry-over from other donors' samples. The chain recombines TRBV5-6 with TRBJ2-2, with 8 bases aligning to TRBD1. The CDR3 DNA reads TGTGCCAGCAGCACAGCAGGGGGCCCGAACACCGGGGAGCTGTTTTTT. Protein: CASSTAGGPNTGELFF.